The present T cell receptor (beta chain) was sequenced within a study of T cell changes during pregnancy in multiple sclerosis. CDR1 is KGHSH, CDR2 LQKENI, per germline. CDR3 length: 11 residues. With 3 bases removed from V and 5 bases from J, the gap between germline ends came to 4 bases. TCRdb's copy holds only in-frame clones and misses some; the assay was immunoSEQ multiplex PCR. Here the sample spans tens of thousands of clones, 94% being singletons. The TCR originated in a female donor with multiple sclerosis, enrolled in a pregnancy study. Sequencing used CD4+ T cells from peripheral blood mononuclear cells, obtained in the second trimester of pregnancy. V and J are TRBV18 and TRBJ1-2; D uncertain. Here the CDR3 DNA reads TGTGCCAGCTCACCGCGATATGGCTACACCTTC. Protein sequence: CASSPRYGYTF.